These 27 T cell receptor beta chains share one sample of origin, sequenced in a study of spatial heterogeneity in lung cancer. The study's findings and limits: Tumor mutation count correlated with how many alpha and beta TCRs expanded intratumorally.

The time point here: sample taken at primary tumor resection. Their target antigens are unknown. TCRdb used MiXCR to reprocess the 5' RACE reads, holding one entry per CDR3 protein. Of about 12,000 distinct CDR3 sequences listed, approximately 5.5% were seen once; the top ten hold approximately 25%. The starting material was lung tumor tissue, obtained at surgery. The origin of the receptors is a male donor with early-stage non-small cell lung cancer.

Note on this clonotype: It may be a read error: a sequence one base away is much more abundant. This chain joins TRBV6-1 and TRBJ1-5; D uncertain. Germline V CDR1 and CDR2: MNHNS, SASEGT. The CDR3 is made up of 12 amino acids. V lost 11 bases, J lost 7 bases, and 15 bases lay in between. The CDR3 is CASYLAGQPQHF. The CDR3, as DNA: TGTGCCTCATACCTGGCTGGCCAGCCCCAGCATTTT.

This clonotype has ten or more counts. The rearrangement joins TRBV5-1 to TRBJ2-5; unclear D gene. V was cut by 3 bases and J by 3 bases, with 3 bases left in between. The CDR3 loop spans 11 amino acids. CDR1 and CDR2 from the germline V gene are SGHRS and YFSETQ. CDR3 nucleotide sequence: TGCGCCAGCAGCTACAAAGAGACCCAGTACTTC. As protein: CASSYKETQYF.

This clonotype has at least ten counts. This rearrangement joins TRBV9 to TRBJ1-5, with unresolved D. Germline V CDR1 and CDR2: SGDLS, YYNGEE. Between the trimmed V and J ends, which lost 0 bases and 2 bases, there was a span of 6 bases. The CDR3 consists of 14 residues. The CDR3 DNA follows: TGTGCCAGCAGCGTAGGTCTGGGCAATCAGCCCCAGCATTTT. As protein: CASSVGLGNQPQHF.

The table lists this clonotype with many counts. The chain joins TRBV24-1 to TRBJ1-5; the D is unclear. The V gene lost 3 bases and the J gene lost 6 bases, with 5 bases spanning the gap. In germline, CDR1 is KGHDR, CDR2 SFDVKD. This CDR3 has 12 amino acids. This chain's CDR3 is CATSDGGQPQHF. The DNA for the CDR3 is TGTGCCACCAGTGATGGAGGTCAGCCCCAGCATTTT.

This clonotype was seen many times. The gene calls are TRBV2 and TRBJ2-2, with unresolved D. Germline assignment: CDR1 SNHLY and CDR2 FYNNEI. V was clipped by 7 bases and J by 8 bases, with 8 bases between them. This CDR3 has 11 residues. CDR3 sequence (DNA): TGTGCCAGCACGGCCGATGGGGAGCTGTTTTTT. Translating gives CASTADGELFF.

By share, this clonotype ranks as medium-sized. The V call is TRBV20-1, the J call TRBJ2-3; unclear D gene. Germline assignment: CDR1 DFQATT and CDR2 SNEGSKA (reference sequence). V was pared by 5 bases and J by 4 bases, with 13 bases between. The CDR3 runs 13 residues. The CDR3 DNA follows: TGCAGTGCTCTTACCCCGGTGGCAGATACGCAGTATTTT. This encodes CSALTPVADTQYF.

The V gene is TRBV11-1, the J gene TRBJ2-2; TRBD1 agrees at 8 bases. J was trimmed by 1 base and V by 4 bases; bases with no gene match: 5. Looked up from germline, CDR1 is SGHAT and CDR2 is FQDESV (reference sequence). The CDR3 contains 16 residues. CDR3 region: CASSYTTGENTGELFF. Here the CDR3 DNA reads TGTGCCAGCAGCTATACGACAGGGGAGAACACCGGGGAGCTGTTTTTT.

Many counts were recorded for this clonotype. The V and J genes are TRBV6-2 or TRBV6-3 and TRBJ1-2; D remains unclear. This CDR3 comprises 11 residues. Germline CDR1 reads MNHEY; CDR2 reads SVGEGT. V lost 6 bases and J 1 base, leaving 3 bases between the germline ends. CDR3 in amino acids: CASSLNYGYTF. The CDR3 bases are TGTGCCAGCAGCCTTAACTATGGCTACACCTTC.

The sample holds a few counts of this clonotype. The J gene is TRBJ2-7, the V gene TRBV5-4; 8 nucleotides agree with TRBD1. The CDR3 has 15 amino acids. J was trimmed by 2 bases and V by 4 bases; bases with no gene match: 8. Germline V gene lookup returns CDR1 SGHNT and CDR2 YYREEE (reference sequence). CDR3 sequence reads: CASSSPGTGTYEQYF. CDR3 coding DNA: TGTGCCAGCAGCAGCCCCGGGACAGGTACCTACGAGCAGTACTTC.

J is TRBJ2-3 and V is TRBV28; D gene ambiguous. V was pared by 10 bases and J by 5 bases, with 13 bases between. Germline CDR1 reads MDHEN; CDR2 reads SYDVKM. This CDR3 is built from 12 residues. CDR3 DNA sequence: TGTGCCATCCTGAAGGTCGGAGATACGCAGTATTTT. It encodes CAILKVGDTQYF.

This clonotype has just a few counts. The V call is TRBV20-1, the J call TRBJ1-3, with 7 bases lining up with TRBD1. The junction had 3 bases not matched to a gene; V was cut back by 4 bases and J by 0 bases. The CDR3 sequence is 14 residues long. CDR1 and CDR2 (germline): DFQATT, SNEGSKA (reference sequence). Written as DNA, the CDR3 is TGCAGTGCTAAGGACAGGTTCTCTGGAAACACCATATATTTT. This codes for CSAKDRFSGNTIYF.

This clonotype has a count of ten or more. This chain links TRBV5-1 with TRBJ2-3; D is possibly TRBD2 (5 bases). Germline CDR1 is SGHRS and CDR2 is YFSETQ. The CDR3 has 14 residues. The germline V and J ends were trimmed by 4 bases and 0 bases, with 9 bases remaining between them. The CDR3 sequence is CASSPSLSTDTQYF. The CDR3 DNA reads TGCGCCAGCAGCCCTAGCCTTAGCACAGATACGCAGTATTTT.

This clonotype was recorded at least ten times. The rearrangement joins TRBV5-5 to TRBJ2-2, with no clear D. Trimming took off 2 bases at V and 7 bases at J, with 9 bases between the two ends. This CDR3 region has 13 residues. In germline, CDR1 is SGHKS, CDR2 YYEKEE (reference sequence). The CDR3 coding sequence is TGTGCCAGCAGCTTTGTCTGGGACGGGGAGCTGTTTTTT. It specifies CASSFVWDGELFF.

The sample holds many counts of this clonotype. This chain joins TRBV7-2 and TRBJ1-5; TRBD1 might be the D (6 bases). Germline loops: CDR1 SGHTA, CDR2 FQGNSA. V dropped 5 bases and J dropped 4 bases, with 12 bases sitting between them. This CDR3 has 14 residues. This chain's CDR3 is CASSLQGQNQPQHF. CDR3 in DNA: TGTGCCAGCAGCCTTCAGGGGCAAAATCAGCCCCAGCATTTT.

The V call is TRBV30, the J call TRBJ1-2, with 7 positions matching TRBD1. Germline V gene sequence: CDR1 GTSNPN, CDR2 SVGIG (reference sequence). The CDR3 consists of 13 residues. V was pared by 4 bases and J by 0 bases, with 2 bases of the junction left unmatched. This chain's CDR3 is CAWKQGPNYGYTF. CDR3 DNA: TGTGCCTGGAAACAGGGGCCTAACTATGGCTACACCTTC.

The V and J genes are TRBV5-1 and TRBJ2-5; no clear D gene. CDR1 and CDR2 from the germline V gene are SGHRS and YFSETQ. The CDR3 loop spans 14 amino acids. V lost 0 bases to trimming and J lost 0 bases, with 6 bases between them. The CDR3 DNA reads as TGCGCCAGCAGCTTGGGTCCGTACCAAGAGACCCAGTACTTC. Translating gives CASSLGPYQETQYF.

Ten or more counts support this clonotype. The chain joins TRBV7-8 to TRBJ1-5; unclear D gene. Deletions cut 1 base from V and 2 bases from J, with 9 bases between. The CDR3 runs to 15 residues. Germline-derived CDR1 and CDR2 are SGHVS and FQNEAQ. Here the CDR3 reads CASSLVPGRNQPQHF. DNA for the CDR3: TGTGCCAGCAGCTTAGTTCCAGGCCGCAATCAGCCCCAGCATTTT.

This clonotype was recorded a few times. V usage is TRBV27 and J usage is TRBJ2-7; perhaps TRBD1 as D (8 bases). The CDR3 is 15 amino acids. Trimming took 4 bases from V and 2 from J, leaving 15 bases between them. Germline CDR1 is MNHEY and CDR2 is SMNVEV (reference sequence). CDR3 DNA sequence: TGTGCCAGCAGTTCCACAGGGGGGGTAACCTACGAGCAGTACTTC. Its translation is CASSSTGGVTYEQYF.

This clonotype was observed a few times. The V and J genes are TRBV6-2 or TRBV6-3 and TRBJ2-1; D perhaps matches TRBD1 (5 bases). The CDR3 sequence is 14 residues long. V lost 2 bases to trimming and J lost 7 bases, with 12 bases between them. Germline values: CDR1 MNHEY, CDR2 SVGEGT. CDR3 protein: CASSYKSWTNEQFF. The CDR3 nucleotides read TGTGCCAGCAGTTACAAATCCTGGACAAATGAGCAGTTCTTC.

This clonotype was counted ten times or more. This chain joins TRBV5-1 and TRBJ2-5; D possibly uses TRBD1 or TRBD2 (5 bases each). The CDR3 is 13 residues long. Trimming cost V 4 bases and J 4 bases, with 11 bases left between them. Germline lookup yields CDR1 SGHRS and CDR2 YFSETQ. For the CDR3, the DNA is TGCGCCAGCAGCCAGGGAGAGGGAGAGACCCAGTACTTC. As protein: CASSQGEGETQYF.

This clonotype was counted only a few times. A much larger clone differs by one base, so this may be a read error. V is TRBV28 and J is TRBJ1-2, with TRBD1 matching over 8 bases. This CDR3 is 12 amino acids long. Germline V lookup: CDR1 MDHEN, CDR2 SYDVKM. In DNA, the CDR3 is TGTGTCGTGACAGGGGCGAACTATGACTACACCTTC. Residues: CVVTGANYDYTF.

This clonotype has ten or more counts. The J gene is TRBJ2-7, the V gene TRBV12-3 or TRBV12-4; 8 bases line up with TRBD2. The CDR3 has 16 amino acids. Germline trimming cut 1 base from V and 2 bases from J; bases unmatched to any gene: 7. CDR3 nucleotides: TGTGCCAGCAGTTTAGGCTCGCGGGGGGCACCCTACGAGCAGTACTTC. Its translation: CASSLGSRGAPYEQYF.

This clonotype has just a few counts. The rearrangement joins TRBV7-9 to TRBJ1-2; no reliable D call. The CDR3 covers 14 residues. The germline gives CDR1 SEHNR, CDR2 FQNEAQ (reference sequence). The V and J ends lost 5 bases and 2 bases respectively, with 12 bases between them. DNA for the CDR3: TGTGCCAGCAGCCCGACCCGGTGGAACTATGGCTACACCTTC. It translates to CASSPTRWNYGYTF.

The V and J genes are TRBV20-1 and TRBJ2-1; 7 bases agree with TRBD2. This CDR3 is 14 amino acids long. Germline V gene sequence: CDR1 DFQATT, CDR2 SNEGSKA (reference sequence). After removal of 3 bases from V and 1 base from J, the junction contained 3 bases not matched to a gene. The CDR3, as DNA: TGCAGTGCTAGCGGGGGGTTATCCTACAATGAGCAGTTCTTC. Its translation is CSASGGLSYNEQFF.

This clonotype was counted many times. This CDR3 is CASSLVLGQFHSNQPQHF. The CDR3 coding sequence is TGTGCCAGCAGTTTAGTTTTAGGACAGTTCCATAGCAATCAGCCCCAGCATTTT. The rearrangement joins TRBV12-3 or TRBV12-4 to TRBJ1-5, with D possibly matching TRBD1 (6 bases). V dropped 1 base and J dropped 0 bases, with 16 bases sitting between them. The CDR3 is 18 residues long.

In this sample, this clonotype turned up many times. The rearrangement uses TRBV11-2 and TRBJ2-1; no reliable D call. The CDR3 is made up of 12 amino acids. Trimming left V 3 bases short and J 4 bases short, with 4 bases between. Germline CDR1 reads SGHAT; CDR2 reads FQNNGV. The CDR3 reads CASSFRYNEQFF. DNA for the CDR3: TGTGCCAGCAGCTTTCGGTACAATGAGCAGTTCTTC.

This clonotype showed up many times. V usage is TRBV6-5 and J usage is TRBJ1-3, with TRBD1 as a possible D gene (6 bases). Germline-derived CDR1 and CDR2 are MNHEY and SVGAGI. The CDR3 extends over 14 amino acids. V lost 5 bases, J lost 4 bases, and 12 bases lay in between. The CDR3 DNA is TGTGCCAGCAGTAAACAGGGTTGGGGAAACACCATATATTTT. Translating gives CASSKQGWGNTIYF.